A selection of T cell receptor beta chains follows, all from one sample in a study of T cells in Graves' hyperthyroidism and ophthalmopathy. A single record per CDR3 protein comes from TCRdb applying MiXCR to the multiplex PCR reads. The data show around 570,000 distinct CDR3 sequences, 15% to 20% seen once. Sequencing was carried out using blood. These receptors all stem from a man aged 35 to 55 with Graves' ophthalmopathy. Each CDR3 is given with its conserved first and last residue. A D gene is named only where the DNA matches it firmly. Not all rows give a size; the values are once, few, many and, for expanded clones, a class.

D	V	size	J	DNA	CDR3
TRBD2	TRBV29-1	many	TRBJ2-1	TGCAGCGTTAGACTAGCGGACAATGAGCAGTTCTTC	CSVRLADNEQFF
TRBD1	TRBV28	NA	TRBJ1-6	TGTGCCAGCAGCCAAGAGGGGGCACCCTATAATTCACCCCTCCACTTT	CASSQEGAPYNSPLHF
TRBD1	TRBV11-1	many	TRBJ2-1	TGTGCCAGCAGCTTAGTTTTCGGCACAGGGGTTCCCGATGAGCAGTTCTTC	CASSLVFGTGVPDEQFF
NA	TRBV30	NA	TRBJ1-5	TGTGCCTGGAGTGTAGGCGAAGCGGGGAATCAGCCCCAGCATTTT	CAWSVGEAGNQPQHF
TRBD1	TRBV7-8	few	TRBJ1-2	TGTGCCAGCAGCTTAGATTCAGGGGGCTCCGGTGGCTACACCTTC	CASSLDSGGSGGYTF
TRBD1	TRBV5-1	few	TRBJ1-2	TGTGCCAGCAGTTTAGGACAGGGAGACTATGGCTACACCTTC	CASSLGQGDYGYTF
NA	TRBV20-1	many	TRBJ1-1	TGCAGTGCAGAAGAGCAGCAGAACACTGAAGCTTTCTTT	CSAEEQQNTEAFF
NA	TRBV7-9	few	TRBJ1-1	TGTGCCAGCAGTCGGTGGGCGGTAAACACTGAAGCTTTCTTT	CASSRWAVNTEAFF
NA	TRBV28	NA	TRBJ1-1	TGTGCCAGCAGGTTAGGACGGGAGGTCACTGAAGCTTTCTTT	CASRLGREVTEAFF
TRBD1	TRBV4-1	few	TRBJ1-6	TGCGCCAGCAGCCAAGTGACAGGGCGGGGCTTAAATTCACCCCTCCACTTT	CASSQVTGRGLNSPLHF
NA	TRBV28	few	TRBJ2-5	TGTGCCAGCAGTGGAGGCCCGGCAGGACCTTGGGAGACCCAGTACTTC	CASSGGPAGPWETQYF
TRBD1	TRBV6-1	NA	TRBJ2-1	TGTGCCAGCAGTAAAAGACAGGGGAGCTCCTACAATGAGCAGTTCTTC	CASSKRQGSSYNEQFF
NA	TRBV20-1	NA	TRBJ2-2	TGCAGTGCTAACCCGAGGAGCGGGGAGCTGTTTTTT	CSANPRSGELFF
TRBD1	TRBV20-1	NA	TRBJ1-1	TGCAGTGCTTGGCCGTACGGGACAGGGGGCAACACTGAAGCTTTCTTT	CSAWPYGTGGNTEAFF
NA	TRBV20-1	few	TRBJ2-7	TGCAGTGCTAGGGGGGAGTCCTACGAGCAGTACTTC	CSARGESYEQYF
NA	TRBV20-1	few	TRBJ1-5	TGCAGTGCTAGCAAGGGGGGGGGCAATCAGCCCCAGCATTTT	CSASKGGGNQPQHF
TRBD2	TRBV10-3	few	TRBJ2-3	TGTGCCATCAGAGGACTAGGGGGCACAGATACGCAGTATTTT	CAIRGLGGTDTQYF
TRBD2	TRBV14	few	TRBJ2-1	TGTGCCAGCAGACCGGGACTAGCGGGGGGCCGTTCCTACAATGAGCAGTTCTTC	CASRPGLAGGRSYNEQFF
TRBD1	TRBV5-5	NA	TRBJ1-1	TGTGCCAGCAGCCCAGGGGGCACGGTCACTGAAGCTTTCTTT	CASSPGGTVTEAFF
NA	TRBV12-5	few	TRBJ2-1	TGTGCTAGTGGCCAGTGGGGGGATTACAATGAGCAGTTCTTC	CASGQWGDYNEQFF
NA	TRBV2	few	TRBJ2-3	TGTGCCAGCTGGGACGGTAGCACAGATACGCAGTATTTT	CASWDGSTDTQYF
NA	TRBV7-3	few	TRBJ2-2	TGTGCCAGCAGCCCCAAGACGAATTCCGGGGAGCTGTTTTTT	CASSPKTNSGELFF
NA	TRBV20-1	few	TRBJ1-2	TGCAGTGCTGGCCTACAGGGCGGAAACTATGGCTACACCTTC	CSAGLQGGNYGYTF
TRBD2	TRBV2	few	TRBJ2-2	TGTGCCAGCAGTCTACTAGCGGAGTCGGTGAACACCGGGGAGCTGTTTTTT	CASSLLAESVNTGELFF
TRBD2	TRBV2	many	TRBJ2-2	TGTGCCAGCAGTGAAGCCGGGGCATCGGGGGGGTCATACACCGGGGAGCTGTTTTTT	CASSEAGASGGSYTGELFF
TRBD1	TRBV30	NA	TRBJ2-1	TGTGCCTCCACGGACAGGGGACTCTACAATGAGCAGTTCTTC	CASTDRGLYNEQFF
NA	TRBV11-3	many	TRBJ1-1	TGTGCCAGCAGCTTAGATCCCGACAGTGAAGCTTTCTTT	CASSLDPDSEAFF
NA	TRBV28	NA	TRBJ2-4	TGTGCCAGCAGTTCAGACCCGAGAACCCACATTCAGTACTTC	CASSSDPRTHIQYF
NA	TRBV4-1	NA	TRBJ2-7	TGCGCCAGCAGCCAAGGGCTCTTAAGGAGAGGGAGCTCCTACGAGCAGTACTTC	CASSQGLLRRGSSYEQYF
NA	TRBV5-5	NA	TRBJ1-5	TGTGCCAGCAGCGCGACCGTAGGGGGTCGGGGCAATCAGCCCCAGCATTTT	CASSATVGGRGNQPQHF
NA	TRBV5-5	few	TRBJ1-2	TGTGCCAGCAGCTTTGATGGGAGCACGGGTGGCTACACCTTC	CASSFDGSTGGYTF
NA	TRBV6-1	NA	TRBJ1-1	TGTGCCAGCAGTTTGGAGGGGATCGAGACTGAAGCTTTCTTT	CASSLEGIETEAFF
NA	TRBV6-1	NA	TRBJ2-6	TGTGCCAGCCGGCCCGGGGAGGCCAACGTCCTGACTTTC	CASRPGEANVLTF
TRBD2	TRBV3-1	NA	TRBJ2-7	TGTGCCAGCAACGGGAGGGGCGGCTACGAGCAGTACTTC	CASNGRGGYEQYF
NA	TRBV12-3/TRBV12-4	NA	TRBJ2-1	TGTGCCAGCAGTTTAGGAGGAGGAATCTCCTACAATGAGCAGTTCTTC	CASSLGGGISYNEQFF
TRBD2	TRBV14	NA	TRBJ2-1	TGTGCCAGCAGCCGTAGAGGCGGGGGGGCTTACAATGAGCAGTTCTTC	CASSRRGGGAYNEQFF
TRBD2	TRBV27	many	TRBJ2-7	TGTGCCAGCAGTCCACTCGGAGCGGGAGGACATGGGGAGCAGTACTTC	CASSPLGAGGHGEQYF
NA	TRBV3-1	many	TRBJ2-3	TGTGCCAGCAGCCAAGTCGTGGGGGCGGCAGATACGCAGTATTTT	CASSQVVGAADTQYF
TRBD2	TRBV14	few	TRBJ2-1	TGTGCCAGCAGCCAAGCCCGGACTAGCTCGAATGAGCAGTTCTTC	CASSQARTSSNEQFF
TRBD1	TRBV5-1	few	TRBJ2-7	TGCGCCAGCAGCTTGGCCACAGGGGGCGACTCGTACGAGCAGTACTTC	CASSLATGGDSYEQYF
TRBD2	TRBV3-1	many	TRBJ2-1	TGTGCCAGCAGCCAAGTCGGTAGCGGGAGGGATGAGCAGTTCTTC	CASSQVGSGRDEQFF
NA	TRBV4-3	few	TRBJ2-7	TGCGCCAGCAGCCAATATCTGGGAGGTTCCTACGAGCAGTACTTC	CASSQYLGGSYEQYF
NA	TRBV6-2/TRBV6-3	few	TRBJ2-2	TGTGCCAGCAGTTACCTAGTGTCCGGGGAGCTGTTTTTT	CASSYLVSGELFF
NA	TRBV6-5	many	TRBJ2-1	TGTGCCAGCAGTTACTTGCTCGGGGCCCCCAATGAGCAGTTCTTC	CASSYLLGAPNEQFF
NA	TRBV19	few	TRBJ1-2	TGTGCCAGTAGTCGAGAGGACAGCTATGGCTACACCTTC	CASSREDSYGYTF
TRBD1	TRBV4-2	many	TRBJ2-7	TGTGCCAGCAGCCCTATGGACAGGGTTGGCTACGAGCAGTACTTC	CASSPMDRVGYEQYF
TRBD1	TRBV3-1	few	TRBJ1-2	TGTGCCAGCAGCCAACGGGGACAGGCGCGGGGCTACACCTTC	CASSQRGQARGYTF
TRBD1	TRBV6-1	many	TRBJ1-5	TGTGCCAGCAGGCACAGGGGGAGTCAGCCCCAGCATTTT	CASRHRGSQPQHF
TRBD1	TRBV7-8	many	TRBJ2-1	TGTGCCAGCAGCTTACAGGGGGCGTTCTACAATGAGCAGTTCTTC	CASSLQGAFYNEQFF
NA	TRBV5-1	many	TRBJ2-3	TGCGCCAGCAGCTTTCAGGGAAGGATCGCAGATACGCAGTATTTT	CASSFQGRIADTQYF
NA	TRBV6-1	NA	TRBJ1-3	TGTGCCAGCACTTGGGGCTATGGAAACACCATATATTTT	CASTWGYGNTIYF
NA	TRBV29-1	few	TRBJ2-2	TGCAGCGTTGAAGCTAGCCCCGGGGAGCTGTTTTTT	CSVEASPGELFF
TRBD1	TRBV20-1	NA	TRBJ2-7	TGCAGTGCTAGGAGGACTGGGACAGGGCCCCTCGAGCAGTACTTC	CSARRTGTGPLEQYF